The clone carrying this TCR beta chain has just one count. What it recognizes is unknown. Germline V gives CDR1 MNHNS, CDR2 SASEGT. CDR3 length equals 14 residues. V shed 7 bases and J 4 bases; nucleotides not matched to a gene: 5. Clones were sequenced by immunoSEQ multiplex PCR, and TCRdb holds only the in-frame ones, with some missing. The sample consists of approximately 79,000 clones, 80% to 85% of them appearing once. The data were obtained in a study of graft-versus-host responses after intestinal transplantation. For the study at large: Each of the recipients got a multivisceral, liver-intestinal, or isolated intestinal transplant. Recipients across the board were started on anti-thymocyte globulin induction, then kept on tacrolimus and steroids for around 3 years.

Study-wide results and caveats: Those patients showing graft-donor T cell macrochimerism displayed high graft-versus-host to host-versus-graft clonal ratios in allografts. Analysis identified GvH clones in recipient marrow, with some appearing first in ileum or blood.

V is TRBV6-1 and J is TRBJ2-7, with 12 nucleotides matching TRBD1. The TCR comes from a human donor who received an intestinal transplant. Here the sequenced sample was unstimulated CD4+ T cells sorted from spleen or lymph node cells, taken before intestinal transplant. The CDR3 sequence: CASNMGQGAYEQYF. The DNA for the CDR3 is TGTGCCAGCAACATGGGACAGGGGGCGTACGAGCAGTACTTC.